This TCR beta chain was captured by sequencing in a study of T cells in Graves' hyperthyroidism and ophthalmopathy. Study-level findings and limits: Blood also held most thyroid clonotypes expanded beyond 0.001.

RNA transcripts gave rise to amplified TCR beta CDR3 regions. First-round RT-PCR with HTBI primers amplified the TCR CDR3 region. TCRdb processed the multiplex PCR reads anew with MiXCR; each CDR3 protein has one entry. The sample carries about 210,000 distinct CDR3 sequences, 15% to 20% recorded once. This clonotype has a count of ten or more. Its antigen is unknown. The receptor comes from a man aged 50 to 59 with Graves' hyperthyroidism. Material: blood.

Here the CDR3 reads CASSDNRGNTIYF. CDR3 DNA sequence: TGTGCCAGCTCTGACAACAGGGGCAACACCATATATTTT. The V gene is TRBV18, the J gene TRBJ1-3; 7 nucleotides line up with TRBD1. In germline, CDR1 is KGHSH, CDR2 LQKENI. V dropped 6 bases and J dropped 7; count of bases not matched to a gene: 6. This CDR3 comprises 13 residues.